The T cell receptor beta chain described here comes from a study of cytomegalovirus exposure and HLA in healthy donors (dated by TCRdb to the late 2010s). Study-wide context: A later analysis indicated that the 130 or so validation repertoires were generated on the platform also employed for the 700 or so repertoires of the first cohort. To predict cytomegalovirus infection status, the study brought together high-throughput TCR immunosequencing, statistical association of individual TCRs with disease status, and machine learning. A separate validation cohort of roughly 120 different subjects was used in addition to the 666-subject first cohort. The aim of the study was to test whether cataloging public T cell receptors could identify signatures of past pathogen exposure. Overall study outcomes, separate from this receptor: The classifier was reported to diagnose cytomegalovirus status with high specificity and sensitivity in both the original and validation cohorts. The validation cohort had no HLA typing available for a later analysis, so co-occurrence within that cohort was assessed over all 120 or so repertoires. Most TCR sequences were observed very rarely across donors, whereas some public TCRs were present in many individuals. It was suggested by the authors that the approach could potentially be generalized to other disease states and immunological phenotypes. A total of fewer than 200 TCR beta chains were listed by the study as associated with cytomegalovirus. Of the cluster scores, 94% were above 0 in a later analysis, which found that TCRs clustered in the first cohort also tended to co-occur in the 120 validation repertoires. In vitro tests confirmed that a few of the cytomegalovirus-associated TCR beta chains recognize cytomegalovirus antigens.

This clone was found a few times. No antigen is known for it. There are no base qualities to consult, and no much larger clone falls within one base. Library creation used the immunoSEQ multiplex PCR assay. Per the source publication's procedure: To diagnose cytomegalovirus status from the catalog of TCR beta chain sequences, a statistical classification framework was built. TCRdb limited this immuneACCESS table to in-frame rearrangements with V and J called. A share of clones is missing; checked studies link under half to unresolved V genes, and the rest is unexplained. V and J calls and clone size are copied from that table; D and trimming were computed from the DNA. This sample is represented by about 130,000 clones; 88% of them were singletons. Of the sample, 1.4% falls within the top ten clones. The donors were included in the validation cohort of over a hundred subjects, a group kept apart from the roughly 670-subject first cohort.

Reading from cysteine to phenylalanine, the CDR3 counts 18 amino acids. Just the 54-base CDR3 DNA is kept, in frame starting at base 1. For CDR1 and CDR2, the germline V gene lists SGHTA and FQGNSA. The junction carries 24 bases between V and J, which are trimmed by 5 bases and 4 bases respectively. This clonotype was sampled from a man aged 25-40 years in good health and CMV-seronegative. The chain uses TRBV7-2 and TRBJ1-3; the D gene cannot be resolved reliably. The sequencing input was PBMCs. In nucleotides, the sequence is TGTGCCAGCAGCCCTCAAACCGGGAGTGTATCGTTCGGAAACACCATATATTTT. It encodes CASSPQTGSVSFGNTIYF.